The entry that follows covers one T cell receptor beta chain sequence. Its antigen is unidentified. TCRdb's table, derived via immunoSEQ multiplex PCR, lists solely in-frame clones and lacks some. The repertoire consists of about 33,000 clones, with roughly nine tenths occurring once and the leading ten covering 3.2%. V was pared by 1 base and J by 1 base, with 1 base between. The CDR3 consists of 11 residues. The V gene's germline CDR1 is SQVTM and CDR2 ANQGSEA. Indicated time point: time of PML onset. This specimen comes from a study of multiple sclerosis patients with progressive multifocal leukoencephalopathy. Whole-study findings and limits: The findings' link to JC virus versus immunocompromise remained uncertain. Most PML patients had lower entropy, suggesting less diverse TRB repertoires.

Sequencing used PBMCs, obtained from a patient treated with natalizumab. This receptor was identified in a human donor with progressive multifocal leukoencephalopathy. The gene calls are TRBV29-1 and TRBJ1-1; D is undetermined. CDR3 amino acids: CSVEGNTEAFF. CDR3 sequence (DNA): TGCAGCGTTGAAGGGAACACTGAAGCTTTCTTT.